This TCR beta chain was identified during a study of cytomegalovirus exposure and HLA in healthy donors. The study, taken as a whole, reports: Cytomegalovirus-associated TCR beta chains were listed, numbering 150 to 200. Later work found that TCR association rates differed between HLA loci; DRB1 had the most and HLA-C the fewest. Trimming of TCR beta V- and J-genes showed a link, identified in a later analysis, to a missense DCLRE1C variant.

These donors counted as nominally healthy when sampled, but unrecorded immune exposures were likely. The germline CDR1 and CDR2 sequences are LNHDA and SQIVND (reference sequence). The CDR3 covers 17 residues. J gave up 4 bases and V 5 bases, and 14 bases lay outside the gene matches. Vbeta (60) and Jbeta (13) primers were used in the PCR. Sequencing was performed with immunoSEQ multiplex PCR; in TCRdb, only in-frame clones are kept and a portion is missing. Among about 120,000 clones listed, roughly 80% were seen once. The sample holds one count of this clone. Its antigen is not identified. V usage is TRBV19 and J usage is TRBJ1-5; 7 bases map to TRBD1. The sequence was collected from a woman in her thirties or forties in good health and CMV-seropositive. Material: PBMCs. CDR3 in DNA: TGTGCCAGTAGTGCCGGGGACCTTGACAGGGTGAATCAGCCCCAGCATTTT. This encodes CASSAGDLDRVNQPQHF. The whole variable domain, filled in from reference TRBV19 and TRBJ1-5, reads DGGITQSPKYLFRKEGQNVTLSCEQNLNHDAMYWYRQDPGQGLRLIYYSQIVNDFQKGDIAEGYSVSREKKESFPLTVTSAQKNPTAFYLCASSAGDLDRVNQPQHFGDGTRLSIL.